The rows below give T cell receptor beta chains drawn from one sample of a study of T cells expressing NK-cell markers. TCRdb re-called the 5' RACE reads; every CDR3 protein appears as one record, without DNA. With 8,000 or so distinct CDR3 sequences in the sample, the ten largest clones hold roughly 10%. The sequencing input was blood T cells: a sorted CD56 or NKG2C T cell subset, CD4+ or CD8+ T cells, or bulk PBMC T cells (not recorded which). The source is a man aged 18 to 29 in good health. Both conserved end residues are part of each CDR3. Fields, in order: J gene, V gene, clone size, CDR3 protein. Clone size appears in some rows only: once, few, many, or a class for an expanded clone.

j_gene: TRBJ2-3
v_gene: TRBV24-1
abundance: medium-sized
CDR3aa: CATSDHRLAGVDTQYF

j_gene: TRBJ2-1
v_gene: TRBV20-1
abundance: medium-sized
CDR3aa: CSAGKTDRGSDEQFF

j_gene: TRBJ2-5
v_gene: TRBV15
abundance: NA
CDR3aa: CATSRVGLGETQYF

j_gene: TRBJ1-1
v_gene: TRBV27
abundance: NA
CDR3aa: CASSTRQGGTEAFF

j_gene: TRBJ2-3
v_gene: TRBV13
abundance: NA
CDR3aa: CASSSTLLAGESSTDTQYF

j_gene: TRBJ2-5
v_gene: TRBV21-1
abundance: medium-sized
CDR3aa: CASSKVVLAGGVETQYF

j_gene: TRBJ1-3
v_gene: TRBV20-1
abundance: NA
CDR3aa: CSARVQGVFSGNTIYF

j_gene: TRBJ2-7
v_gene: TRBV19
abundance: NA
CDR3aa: CASGRDRVSYEQYF

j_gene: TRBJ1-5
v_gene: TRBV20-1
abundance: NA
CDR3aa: CSASTGDQPQHF

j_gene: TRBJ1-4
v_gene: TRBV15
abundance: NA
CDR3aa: CATSRDRGGEKLFF

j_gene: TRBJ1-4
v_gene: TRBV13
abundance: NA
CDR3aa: CASSKRQKNEKLFF

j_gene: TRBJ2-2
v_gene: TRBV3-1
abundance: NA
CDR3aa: CASSQSDGELFF

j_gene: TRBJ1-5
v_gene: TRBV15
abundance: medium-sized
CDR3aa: CATSSQDSSNQPQHF

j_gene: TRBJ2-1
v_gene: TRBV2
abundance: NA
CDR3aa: CASSVLLAPYNEQFF

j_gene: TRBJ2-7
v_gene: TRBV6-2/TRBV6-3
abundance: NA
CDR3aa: CASSRGQIYEQYF